This T cell receptor beta chain was sequenced for a study of blood T cell repertoires in COVID-19. Overall study: Researchers got acute and convalescent COVID-19 samples from the United States, Italy and Spain. The cDNA or gDNA used as material had been derived from T cells, B-cell-depleted T cells, or PBMCs.

Per the original methods: Cell counts per sample came from amplifying reference gene primers. TCRdb's table, derived via immunoSEQ multiplex PCR, lists solely in-frame clones and lacks some. The V and J calls and clone size come from that table; D and trimming were worked out from the DNA. The sample holds 65,000 to 100,000 clones, roughly nine tenths seen once. The CDR3 is 15 residues long. The trim removed 4 bases at V and 7 bases at J, leaving 8 bases unmatched. Germline CDR1 and CDR2: MDHEN and SYDVKM. The gene calls are TRBV28 and TRBJ2-2; 8 positions match TRBD1. The receptor was derived from a man aged 45 to 65 with acute or convalescent COVID-19. The specimen sequenced was peripheral blood. The DNA for the CDR3 is TGTGCCAGCAGTTATCAGGGGGCTAAGGGCGGGGAGCTGTTTTTT. It yields the protein CASSYQGAKGGELFF.